This passage covers 13 T cell receptor beta chains from one sample sequenced in a study of T cell changes during pregnancy in multiple sclerosis. Only in-frame clones appear in the TCRdb table, and some are missing; sequencing was by immunoSEQ multiplex PCR. The profile shows about 80,000 clones, about 92% of them singletons. This specimen consisted of CD4+ T cells from peripheral blood mononuclear cells, obtained before pregnancy. The receptor source for this set is a female donor with multiple sclerosis, enrolled in a pregnancy study.

The chain combines TRBV6-1 with TRBJ2-7; 9 bases are shared with TRBD1. The CDR3 is made up of 15 amino acids. V lost 10 bases to trimming and J lost 4 bases; unmatched junction nucleotides: 14. CDR1 is MNHNS, CDR2 SASEGT, per germline. CDR3 loop: CATVPGTGLGYEQYF. As DNA, the CDR3 is TGTGCCACCGTGCCGGGGACAGGGCTAGGGTACGAGCAGTACTTC.

In DNA, the CDR3 is TGTGCCTGGACAGGGGGCAATGAGCAGTTCTTC. Encoded protein: CAWTGGNEQFF. This sequence joins TRBV30 and TRBJ2-1, with 7 bases fitting TRBD1. After removal of 4 bases from V and 6 bases from J, the junction contained 0 bases not matched to a gene. The CDR3 is 11 residues long. Germline loops: CDR1 GTSNPN, CDR2 SVGIG (reference sequence).

The chain is built from TRBV6-1 and TRBJ2-5, with 12 bases lining up with TRBD2. From germline, CDR1 is MNHNS and CDR2 SASEGT. This CDR3 spans 16 amino acids. Trimming at V came to 4 bases and at J to 4 bases, leaving 7 bases not matched to a gene. The CDR3 spells CASSAPSGGARETQYF. The CDR3 nucleotides are TGTGCCAGCAGTGCCCCTAGCGGGGGGGCCAGAGAGACCCAGTACTTC.

This chain uses TRBV6-1 with TRBJ2-1, with a tentative D call TRBD2 (6 bases). Germline V gives CDR1 MNHNS, CDR2 SASEGT. The CDR3 covers 16 residues. Trimming took off 4 bases at V and 4 bases at J, with 17 bases between the two ends. The CDR3, as DNA: TGTGCCAGCAGTGGCCTTACTAGCAGAAATTACAATGAGCAGTTCTTC. Protein sequence: CASSGLTSRNYNEQFF.

The J gene is TRBJ2-2, the V gene TRBV12-5; D unclear. The CDR3 is made up of 14 amino acids. The germline V and J ends were trimmed by 1 base and 4 bases, with 7 bases remaining between them. The V gene's germline CDR1 is LGHNT and CDR2 FRNRAP. As DNA, the CDR3 is TGTGCTAGTGGTTTGGCCCCAGGCACCGGGGAGCTGTTTTTT. This translates into CASGLAPGTGELFF.

This sequence joins TRBV6-1 and TRBJ2-3; D gene uncertain. V lost 3 bases and J lost 4, with 14 bases in between. This CDR3 has 15 amino acids. Germline loops: CDR1 MNHNS, CDR2 SASEGT. The CDR3 sequence is CASSDPLLSSDTQYF. The DNA of the CDR3 is TGTGCCAGCAGTGACCCACTTCTGAGCTCAGATACGCAGTATTTT.

This clone was seen just once. V gene TRBV7-3 combines with J gene TRBJ2-3, with D perhaps matching TRBD2 (6 bases). V was trimmed by 2 bases and J by 0 bases, leaving 12 bases between them. The CDR3 totals 16 residues. Per the germline V gene, CDR1 is SGHTA and CDR2 is FQGTGA. The CDR3 sequence is CASSLHPGRSTDTQYF. The CDR3 DNA sequence: TGTGCCAGCAGCTTACATCCTGGGAGGAGCACAGATACGCAGTATTTT.

The V call is TRBV5-1, the J call TRBJ2-7; the D gene is possibly TRBD2 (6 bases). The CDR3 totals 13 residues. Deletions cut 4 bases from V and 6 bases from J, with 14 bases between. Germline V gives CDR1 SGHRS, CDR2 YFSETQ. CDR3 protein: CASSTGTPGEQYF. The CDR3 DNA reads TGCGCCAGCAGCACCGGGACTCCGGGCGAGCAGTACTTC.

The chain recombines TRBV6-6 with TRBJ1-2, with D possibly matching TRBD1 (5 bases). V was trimmed by 6 bases and J by 4 bases, leaving 12 bases between them. Per germline, CDR1 MNHNY and CDR2 SVGAGI (reference sequence). CDR3 length equals 13 residues. CDR3 DNA sequence: TGTGCCAGCAGCCCCCGGGGGACCTATGGCTACACCTTC. Its protein product is CASSPRGTYGYTF.

The chain links TRBV18 to TRBJ2-1, with 8 positions matching TRBD1. This CDR3 contains 15 residues. Germline trimming cut 4 bases from V and 5 bases from J; bases unmatched to any gene: 7. CDR1 is KGHSH, CDR2 LQKENI, per germline. In DNA form, the CDR3 reads TGTGCCAGCTCACTCAGACAGGGGATGAACAATGAGCAGTTCTTC. This codes for CASSLRQGMNNEQFF.

The chain combines TRBV11-2 with TRBJ1-1, with D maybe TRBD1 (6 bases). V was pared by 1 base and J by 9 bases, with 9 bases between. Looked up from germline, CDR1 is SGHAT and CDR2 is FQNNGV. The CDR3 length is 12 residues. CDR3 sequence: CASSLVDRQAFF. The CDR3 DNA sequence: TGTGCCAGCAGCTTAGTAGACAGGCAAGCTTTCTTT.

The J gene is TRBJ1-5, the V gene TRBV4-2; D possibly corresponds to TRBD1 (5 bases). Germline V lookup: CDR1 LGHNA, CDR2 YNFKEQ. The CDR3 totals 16 residues. Between the trimmed V and J ends, which lost 0 bases and 4 bases, there was a span of 13 bases. CDR3 residues: CASSQDRGSGNQPQHF. The CDR3 DNA is TGTGCCAGCAGCCAAGATAGGGGCAGCGGGAATCAGCCCCAGCATTTT.

The chain joins TRBV5-4 to TRBJ1-3; D call uncertain. The germline V and J ends were trimmed by 5 bases and 0 bases, with 6 bases remaining between them. CDR1 SGHNT and CDR2 YYREEE come from the germline V gene (reference sequence). The CDR3 runs 13 residues. The CDR3 region has the DNA TGTGCCAGCAGTCGGGACTCTGGAAACACCATATATTTT. Translated: CASSRDSGNTIYF.